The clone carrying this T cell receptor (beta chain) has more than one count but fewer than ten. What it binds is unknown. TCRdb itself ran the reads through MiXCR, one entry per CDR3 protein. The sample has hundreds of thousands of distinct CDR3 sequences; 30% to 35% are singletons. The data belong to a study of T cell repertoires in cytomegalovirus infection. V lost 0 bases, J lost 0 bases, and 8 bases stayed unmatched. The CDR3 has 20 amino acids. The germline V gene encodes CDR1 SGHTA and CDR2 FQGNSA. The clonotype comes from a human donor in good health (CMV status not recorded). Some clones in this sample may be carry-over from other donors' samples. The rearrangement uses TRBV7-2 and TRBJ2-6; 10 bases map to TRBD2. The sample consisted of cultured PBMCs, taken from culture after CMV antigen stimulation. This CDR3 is CASSLAGTAGGDSGANVLTF. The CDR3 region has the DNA TGTGCCAGCAGCTTAGCGGGGACAGCGGGAGGGGACTCTGGGGCCAACGTCCTGACTTTC.